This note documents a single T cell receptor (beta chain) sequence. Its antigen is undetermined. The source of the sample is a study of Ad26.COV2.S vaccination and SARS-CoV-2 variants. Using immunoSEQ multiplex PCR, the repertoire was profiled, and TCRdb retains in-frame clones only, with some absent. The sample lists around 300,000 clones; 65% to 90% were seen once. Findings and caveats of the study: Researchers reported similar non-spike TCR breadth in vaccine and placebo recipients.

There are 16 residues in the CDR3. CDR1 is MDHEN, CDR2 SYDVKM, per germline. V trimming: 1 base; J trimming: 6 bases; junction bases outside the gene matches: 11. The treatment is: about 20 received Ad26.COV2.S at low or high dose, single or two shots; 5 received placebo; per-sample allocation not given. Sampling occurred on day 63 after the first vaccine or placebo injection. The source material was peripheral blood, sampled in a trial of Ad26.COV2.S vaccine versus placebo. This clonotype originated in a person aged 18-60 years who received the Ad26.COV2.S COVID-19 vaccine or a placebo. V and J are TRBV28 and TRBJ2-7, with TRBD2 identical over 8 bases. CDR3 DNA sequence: TGTGCCAGCAGTTTATTGGGACTAGAAAGTACCGGCGAGCAGTACTTC. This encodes CASSLLGLESTGEQYF.